The 10 T cell receptor beta chains listed next were all sequenced from one sample in a study of shared clonotypes between healthy human individuals. The method was immunoSEQ multiplex PCR; TCRdb's version includes in-frame clones alone and lacks a portion of them. Among about 2.1 million clones listed, around 95% were seen once. It was CD45RO-negative cells, positively selected for CCR7, that made up naive CD8 cells, with terminally differentiated effector memory CD45RA+ cells excluded. The sequenced sample consisted of naive CD8+ T cells from PBMCs. The receptors originated from a man younger than 30 in good health. Some clones in this sample may be carry-over from other donors' samples.

V gene TRBV28 combines with J gene TRBJ2-7, with a tentative D call TRBD2 (8 bases). CDR1 is MDHEN and CDR2 is SYDVKM in the germline V gene. The CDR3 runs to 19 residues. The V end lost 2 bases, the J end lost 0 bases, and 23 bases lay between the germline ends. CDR3 loop: CASSLQTGSLAEISYEQYF. DNA for the CDR3: TGTGCCAGCAGTTTACAGACAGGGTCACTAGCGGAAATCTCCTACGAGCAGTACTTC.

This chain links TRBV2 with TRBJ2-3; D remains unclear. V lost 3 bases, J lost 3 bases, and 7 bases lay in between. The CDR3 contains 13 residues. Germline V CDR1 and CDR2: SNHLY, FYNNEI. DNA for the CDR3: TGTGCCAGCAGTGAGTATACTACAGATACGCAGTATTTT. It encodes CASSEYTTDTQYF.

The rearrangement uses TRBV27 and TRBJ1-4; 7 positions match TRBD1. V lost 4 bases, J lost 5 bases, and 7 bases stayed unmatched. The CDR3 extends over 15 amino acids. The V gene's germline CDR1 is MNHEY and CDR2 SMNVEV (reference sequence). CDR3 protein: CASSYRDRKNEKLFF. CDR3 bases: TGTGCCAGCAGTTATCGGGACAGAAAAAATGAAAAACTGTTTTTT.

The genes are TRBV28 and TRBJ2-1, with TRBD2 matching over 10 bases. The CDR3 runs 15 residues. V was clipped by 6 bases and J by 7 bases; unmatched bases: 9. The germline CDR1 and CDR2 sequences are MDHEN and SYDVKM. The CDR3 reads CASSPKREGVNEQFF. Here the CDR3 DNA reads TGTGCCAGCAGCCCTAAGCGGGAGGGTGTGAATGAGCAGTTCTTC.

This chain connects TRBV2 to TRBJ2-7; maybe TRBD1 (6 bases). Between the trimmed V and J ends, which lost 3 bases and 2 bases, there was a span of 14 bases. The germline gives CDR1 SNHLY, CDR2 FYNNEI. The CDR3 totals 15 residues. CDR3 nucleotides: TGTGCCAGCAGTGATTGGGGACAAGCAGCCTACGAGCAGTACTTC. This sequence encodes CASSDWGQAAYEQYF.

This sequence joins TRBV6-5 and TRBJ2-7, with 7 bases fitting TRBD1. The germline V gene has CDR1 MNHEY and CDR2 SVGAGI. This CDR3 comprises 14 residues. J was trimmed by 0 bases and V by 9 bases; bases with no gene match: 8. CDR3 loop: CASHQGQNSYEQYF. The CDR3 DNA reads as TGTGCCAGTCATCAGGGACAGAACTCCTACGAGCAGTACTTC.

The CDR3 sequence: CASSPSPGGGYGYTF. CDR3 coding DNA: TGTGCCAGTAGTCCCTCGCCCGGGGGAGGTTATGGCTACACCTTC. The chain couples TRBV19 to TRBJ1-2; D perhaps matches TRBD1 (5 bases). Germline values: CDR1 LNHDA, CDR2 SQIVND (reference sequence). CDR3 size: 15 residues. Trimming took 5 bases from V and 5 from J, leaving 18 bases between them.

The rearrangement joins TRBV7-8 to TRBJ2-7, with a tentative D call TRBD2 (6 bases). CDR3 length: 15 residues. V was pared by 4 bases and J by 0 bases, with 13 bases between. Germline V gene sequence: CDR1 SGHVS, CDR2 FQNEAQ. The CDR3 loop is CASSSAGGNSYEQYF. The CDR3 DNA reads TGTGCCAGCAGCTCTGCCGGGGGTAACTCCTACGAGCAGTACTTC. The full variable domain, rest sourced from reference TRBV7-8 and TRBJ2-7, is GAGVSQSPRYKVAKRGQDVALRCDPISGHVSLFWYQQALGQGPEFLTYFQNEAQLDKSGLPSDRFFAERPEGSVSTLKIQRTQQEDSAVYLCASSSAGGNSYEQYFGPGTRLTVT.

The chain recombines TRBV6-5 with TRBJ2-3; D is unresolved. The germline V gene encodes CDR1 MNHEY and CDR2 SVGAGI. The V end lost 0 bases, the J end lost 4 bases, and 11 bases lay between the germline ends. This CDR3 is 15 amino acids long. CDR3 nucleotide sequence: TGTGCCAGCAGTTACTCGAGTGGGAATGCAGATACGCAGTATTTT. Its translation: CASSYSSGNADTQYF.

The chain uses TRBV4-1 and TRBJ2-3; 9 nucleotides match TRBD1. The CDR3 is 18 residues long. From germline, CDR1 is MGHRA and CDR2 YSYEKL. With V trimmed by 4 bases and J by 0 bases, 11 bases remained unmatched. DNA of the CDR3: TGCGCCAGCAGCCCTGGACCGAACAGGGGGCTCAGCACAGATACGCAGTATTTT. This gives the protein CASSPGPNRGLSTDTQYF.